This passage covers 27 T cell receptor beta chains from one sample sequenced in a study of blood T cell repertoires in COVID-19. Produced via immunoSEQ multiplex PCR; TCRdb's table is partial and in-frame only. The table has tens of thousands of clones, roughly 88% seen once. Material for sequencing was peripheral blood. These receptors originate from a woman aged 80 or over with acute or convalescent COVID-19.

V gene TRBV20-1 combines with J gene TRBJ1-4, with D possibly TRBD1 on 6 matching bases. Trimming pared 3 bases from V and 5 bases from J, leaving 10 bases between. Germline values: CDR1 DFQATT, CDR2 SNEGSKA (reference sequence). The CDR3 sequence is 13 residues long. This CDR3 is CSASRQGNEKLFF. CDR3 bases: TGCAGTGCTAGTCGGCAGGGGAATGAAAAACTGTTTTTT.

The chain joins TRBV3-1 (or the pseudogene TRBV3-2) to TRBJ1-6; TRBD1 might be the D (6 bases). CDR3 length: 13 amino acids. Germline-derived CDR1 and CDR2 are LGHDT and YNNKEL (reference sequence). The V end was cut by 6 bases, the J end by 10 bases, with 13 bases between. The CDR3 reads CASSLTGNSPLHF. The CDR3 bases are TGTGCCAGCAGTCTTACAGGGAACTCACCCCTCCACTTT.

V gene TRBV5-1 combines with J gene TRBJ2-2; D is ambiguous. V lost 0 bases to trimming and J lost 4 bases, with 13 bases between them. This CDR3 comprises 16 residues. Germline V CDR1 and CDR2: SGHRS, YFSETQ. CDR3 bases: TGCGCCAGCAGCTTGGCCCCCGGGTATGGCACCGGGGAGCTGTTTTTT. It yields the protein CASSLAPGYGTGELFF.

CDR3 residues: CASSQQREAYNEQFF. For the CDR3, the DNA is TGCGCCAGCAGCCAGCAGCGGGAGGCCTACAATGAGCAGTTCTTC. The rearrangement links TRBV4-1 to TRBJ2-1; TRBD2 aligns across 9 bases. The CDR3 runs to 15 residues. Germline V gene sequence: CDR1 MGHRA, CDR2 YSYEKL. Trimming at V came to 3 bases and at J to 2 bases, leaving 2 bases not matched to a gene.

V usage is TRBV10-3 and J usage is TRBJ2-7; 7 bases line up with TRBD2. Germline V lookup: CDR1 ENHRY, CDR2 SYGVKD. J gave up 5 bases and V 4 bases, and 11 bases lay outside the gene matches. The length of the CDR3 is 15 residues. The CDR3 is CAISGTNGGSNEQYF. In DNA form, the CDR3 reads TGTGCCATCAGTGGGACCAACGGGGGGAGTAACGAGCAGTACTTC.

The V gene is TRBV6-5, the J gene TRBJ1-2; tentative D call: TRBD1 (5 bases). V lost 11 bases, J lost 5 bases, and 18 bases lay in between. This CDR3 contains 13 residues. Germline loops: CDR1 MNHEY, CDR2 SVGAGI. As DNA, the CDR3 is TGTGCCGCCCGGGAGGGGACCCCTTATGGCTACACCTTC. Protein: CAAREGTPYGYTF.

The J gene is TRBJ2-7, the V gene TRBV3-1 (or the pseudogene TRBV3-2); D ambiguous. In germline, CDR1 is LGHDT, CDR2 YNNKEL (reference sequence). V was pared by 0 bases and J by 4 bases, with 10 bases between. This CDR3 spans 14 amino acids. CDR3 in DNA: TGTGCCAGCAGCCAAGAGATTAGTTCGTACGAGCAGTACTTC. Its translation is CASSQEISSYEQYF.

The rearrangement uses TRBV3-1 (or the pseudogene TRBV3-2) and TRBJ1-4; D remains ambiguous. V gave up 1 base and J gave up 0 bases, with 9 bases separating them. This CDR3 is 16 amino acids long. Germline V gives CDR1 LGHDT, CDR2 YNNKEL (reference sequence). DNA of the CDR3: TGTGCCAGCAGCCAAGCCCTATCGGCAACTAATGAAAAACTGTTTTTT. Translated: CASSQALSATNEKLFF.

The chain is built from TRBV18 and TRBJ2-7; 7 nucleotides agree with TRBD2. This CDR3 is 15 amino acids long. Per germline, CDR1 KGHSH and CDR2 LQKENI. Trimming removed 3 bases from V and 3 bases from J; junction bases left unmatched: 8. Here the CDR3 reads CASSPRPGEGYEQYF. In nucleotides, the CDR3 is TGTGCCAGCTCACCTCGGCCGGGGGAGGGCTACGAGCAGTACTTC.

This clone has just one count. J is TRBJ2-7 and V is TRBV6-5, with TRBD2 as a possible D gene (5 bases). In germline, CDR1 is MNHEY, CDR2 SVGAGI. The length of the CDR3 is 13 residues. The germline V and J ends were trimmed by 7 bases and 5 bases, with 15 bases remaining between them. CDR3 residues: CASTSGITNEQYF. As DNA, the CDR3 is TGTGCCAGCACCTCGGGAATTACCAACGAGCAGTACTTC.

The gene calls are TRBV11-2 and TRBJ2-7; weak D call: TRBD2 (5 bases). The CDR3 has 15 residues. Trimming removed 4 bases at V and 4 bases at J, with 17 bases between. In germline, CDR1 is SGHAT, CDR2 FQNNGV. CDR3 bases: TGTGCCAGCAGCTCCCCAGAGAGGGCGCGGTACGAGCAGTACTTC. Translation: CASSSPERARYEQYF.

CDR3: CASSLTSGAYNEQFF. As DNA, the CDR3 is TGTGCCAGCAGCCTTACTAGCGGGGCTTACAATGAGCAGTTCTTC. The chain joins TRBV7-9 to TRBJ2-1; 10 positions match TRBD2. The CDR3 runs 15 residues. The germline V gene has CDR1 SEHNR and CDR2 FQNEAQ (reference sequence). Trimming removed 5 bases from V and 4 bases from J; junction bases left unmatched: 5.

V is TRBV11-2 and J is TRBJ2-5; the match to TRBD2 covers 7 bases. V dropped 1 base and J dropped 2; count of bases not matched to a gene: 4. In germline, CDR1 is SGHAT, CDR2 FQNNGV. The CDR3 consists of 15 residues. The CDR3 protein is CASSLGLAVQETQYF. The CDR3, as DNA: TGTGCCAGCAGCTTAGGGCTAGCGGTACAAGAGACCCAGTACTTC.

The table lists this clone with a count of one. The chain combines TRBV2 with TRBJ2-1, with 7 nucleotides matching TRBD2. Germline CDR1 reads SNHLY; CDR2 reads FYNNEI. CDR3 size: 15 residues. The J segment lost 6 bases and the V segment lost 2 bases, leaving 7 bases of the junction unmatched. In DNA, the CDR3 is TGTGCCAGCAGTGAACTTCGGGGGGTAGGCAATGAGCAGTTCTTC. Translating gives CASSELRGVGNEQFF.

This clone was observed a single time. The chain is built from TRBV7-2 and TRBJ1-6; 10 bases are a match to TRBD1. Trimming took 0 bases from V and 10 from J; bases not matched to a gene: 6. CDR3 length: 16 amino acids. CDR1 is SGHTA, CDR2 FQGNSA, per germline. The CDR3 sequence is CASSLAGTGVMSPLHF. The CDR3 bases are TGTGCCAGCAGCTTAGCCGGGACAGGGGTTATGTCACCCCTCCACTTT.

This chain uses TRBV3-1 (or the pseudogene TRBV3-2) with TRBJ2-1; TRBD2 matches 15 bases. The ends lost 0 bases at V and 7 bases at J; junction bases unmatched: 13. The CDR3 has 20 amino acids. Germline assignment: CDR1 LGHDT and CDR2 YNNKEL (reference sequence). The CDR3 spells CASSQEEGATGTSGRNEQFF. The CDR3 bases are TGTGCCAGCAGCCAAGAAGAGGGGGCCACCGGGACTAGCGGGAGGAATGAGCAGTTCTTC.

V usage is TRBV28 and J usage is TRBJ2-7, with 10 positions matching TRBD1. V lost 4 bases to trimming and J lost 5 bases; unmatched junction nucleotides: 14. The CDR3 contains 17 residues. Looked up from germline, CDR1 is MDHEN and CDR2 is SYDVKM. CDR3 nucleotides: TGTGCCAGCAGTTCGACGGGGGACAGGGGCCGCGTCAACGAGCAGTACTTC. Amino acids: CASSSTGDRGRVNEQYF. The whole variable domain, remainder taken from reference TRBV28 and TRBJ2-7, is DVKVTQSSRYLVKRTGEKVFLECVQDMDHENMFWYRQDPGLGLRLIYFSYDVKMKEKGDIPEGYSVSREKKERFSLILESASTNQTSMYLCASSSTGDRGRVNEQYFGPGTRLTVT.

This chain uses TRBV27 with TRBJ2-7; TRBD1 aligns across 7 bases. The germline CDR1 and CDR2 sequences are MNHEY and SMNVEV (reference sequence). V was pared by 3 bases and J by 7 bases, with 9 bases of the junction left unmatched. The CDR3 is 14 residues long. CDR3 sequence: CASSFRQGVGEQYF. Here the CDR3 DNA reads TGTGCCAGCAGTTTCAGACAGGGAGTAGGAGAGCAGTACTTC.

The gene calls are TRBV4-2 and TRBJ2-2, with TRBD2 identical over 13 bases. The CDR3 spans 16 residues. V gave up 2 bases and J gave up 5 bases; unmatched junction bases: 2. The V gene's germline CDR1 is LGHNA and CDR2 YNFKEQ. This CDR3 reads CASSQLLAGGTGELFF. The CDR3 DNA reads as TGTGCCAGCAGCCAACTACTAGCGGGAGGGACCGGGGAGCTGTTTTTT.

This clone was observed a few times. CDR3 DNA: TGTGCCAGCAGCTTAGTCACGATCGGCGGGGAGCTGTTTTTT. This gives the protein CASSLVTIGGELFF. The chain uses TRBV7-9 and TRBJ2-2; no definite D call. The CDR3 is 14 residues long. Germline loops: CDR1 SEHNR, CDR2 FQNEAQ (reference sequence). Deletions cut 1 base from V and 7 bases from J, with 10 bases between.

CDR3 amino acids: CASSPSGTANYGYTF. The CDR3 region has the DNA TGTGCCAGCAGTCCTTCCGGGACAGCTAACTATGGCTACACCTTC. The rearrangement links TRBV7-6 to TRBJ1-2, with TRBD1 matching 7 bases. Germline values: CDR1 SGHVS, CDR2 FNYEAQ. This CDR3 contains 15 residues. V shed 6 bases and J 0 bases; nucleotides not matched to a gene: 7.

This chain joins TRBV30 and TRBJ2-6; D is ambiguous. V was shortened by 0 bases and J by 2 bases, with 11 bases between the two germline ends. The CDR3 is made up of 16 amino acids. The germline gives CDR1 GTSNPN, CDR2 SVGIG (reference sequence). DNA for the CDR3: TGTGCCTGGAGTGTAATAGAGCTTCCTGGGGCCAACGTCCTGACTTTC. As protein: CAWSVIELPGANVLTF.

The CDR3 protein is CASSRGGIPHNEQFF. Written as DNA, the CDR3 is TGTGCCAGCAGCCGTGGGGGGATTCCCCACAATGAGCAGTTCTTC. The gene calls are TRBV7-2 and TRBJ2-1; the D gene is possibly TRBD2 (6 bases). The CDR3 runs to 15 residues. Trimming took 5 bases from V and 5 from J, leaving 16 bases between them. Germline V CDR1 and CDR2: SGHTA, FQGNSA.

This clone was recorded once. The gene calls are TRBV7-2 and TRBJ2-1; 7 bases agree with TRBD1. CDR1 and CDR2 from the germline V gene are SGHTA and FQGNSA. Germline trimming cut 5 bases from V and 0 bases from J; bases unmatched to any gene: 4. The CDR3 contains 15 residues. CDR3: CASSGAGGSYNEQFF. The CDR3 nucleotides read TGTGCCAGCAGCGGGGCAGGGGGCTCCTACAATGAGCAGTTCTTC.

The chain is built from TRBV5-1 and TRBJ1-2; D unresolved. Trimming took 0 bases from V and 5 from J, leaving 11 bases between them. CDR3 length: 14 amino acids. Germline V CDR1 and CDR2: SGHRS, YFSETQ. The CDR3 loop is CASSLEAFTYGYTF. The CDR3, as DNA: TGCGCCAGCAGCTTGGAAGCCTTCACTTATGGCTACACCTTC.

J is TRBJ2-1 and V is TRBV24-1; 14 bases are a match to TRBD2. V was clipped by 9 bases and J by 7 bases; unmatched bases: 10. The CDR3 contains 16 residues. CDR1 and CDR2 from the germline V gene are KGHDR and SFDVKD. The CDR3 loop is CATAQAGTSGSNEQFF. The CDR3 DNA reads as TGTGCCACCGCTCAAGCCGGGACTAGCGGGAGTAATGAGCAGTTCTTC.

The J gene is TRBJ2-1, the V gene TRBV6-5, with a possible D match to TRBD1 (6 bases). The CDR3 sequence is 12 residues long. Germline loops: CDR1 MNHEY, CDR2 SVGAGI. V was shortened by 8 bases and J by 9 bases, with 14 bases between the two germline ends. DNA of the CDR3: TGTGCCAGCGGGCACAGGGAGTCTGAGCAGTTCTTC. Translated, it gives CASGHRESEQFF.